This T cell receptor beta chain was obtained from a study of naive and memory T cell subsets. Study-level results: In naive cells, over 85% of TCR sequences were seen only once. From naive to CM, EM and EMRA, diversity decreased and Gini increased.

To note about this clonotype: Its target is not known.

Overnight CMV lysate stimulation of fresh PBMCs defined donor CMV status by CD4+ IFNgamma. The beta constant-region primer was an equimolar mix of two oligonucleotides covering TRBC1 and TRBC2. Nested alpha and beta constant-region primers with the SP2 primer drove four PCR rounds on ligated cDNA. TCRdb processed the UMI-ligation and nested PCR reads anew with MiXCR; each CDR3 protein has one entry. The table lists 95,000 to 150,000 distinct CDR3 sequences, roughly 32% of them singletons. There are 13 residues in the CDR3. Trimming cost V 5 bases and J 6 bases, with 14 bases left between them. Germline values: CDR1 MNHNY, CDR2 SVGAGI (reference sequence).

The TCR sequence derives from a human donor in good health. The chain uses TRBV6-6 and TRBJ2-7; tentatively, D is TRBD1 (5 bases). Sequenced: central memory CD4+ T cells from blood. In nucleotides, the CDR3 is TGTGCCAGCAGTAGCCTTCAGGGCTCCGAGCAGTACTTC. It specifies CASSSLQGSEQYF.